This T cell receptor (beta chain) originates from a study of T cells and copy number aberrations in small-cell lung cancer. Per the germline V gene, CDR1 is MDHEN and CDR2 is SYDVKM. There are 15 residues in the CDR3. Trimming took off 5 bases at V and 4 bases at J, with 17 bases between the two ends. As concerns this clone: Its antigen remains unknown.

The repertoire was sequenced with immunoSEQ multiplex PCR; TCRdb's copy has only in-frame clones and lacks some. This sample has more than 9,500 clones, with roughly 85% found just once. Normal lung tissue came from at least 2 cm beyond the tumor margin and showed no malignant cells. Broader study findings: Due to few samples, these findings require validation.

The J gene is TRBJ1-2, the V gene TRBV28; no firm D call. Sequencing used normal tissue next to the tumor. This clonotype was obtained from a man between 60 and 75 years old with small cell lung cancer. CDR3 protein: CASSRPPDTVYGYTF. In DNA, the CDR3 is TGTGCCAGCAGTCGACCCCCTGACACTGTCTATGGCTACACCTTC.